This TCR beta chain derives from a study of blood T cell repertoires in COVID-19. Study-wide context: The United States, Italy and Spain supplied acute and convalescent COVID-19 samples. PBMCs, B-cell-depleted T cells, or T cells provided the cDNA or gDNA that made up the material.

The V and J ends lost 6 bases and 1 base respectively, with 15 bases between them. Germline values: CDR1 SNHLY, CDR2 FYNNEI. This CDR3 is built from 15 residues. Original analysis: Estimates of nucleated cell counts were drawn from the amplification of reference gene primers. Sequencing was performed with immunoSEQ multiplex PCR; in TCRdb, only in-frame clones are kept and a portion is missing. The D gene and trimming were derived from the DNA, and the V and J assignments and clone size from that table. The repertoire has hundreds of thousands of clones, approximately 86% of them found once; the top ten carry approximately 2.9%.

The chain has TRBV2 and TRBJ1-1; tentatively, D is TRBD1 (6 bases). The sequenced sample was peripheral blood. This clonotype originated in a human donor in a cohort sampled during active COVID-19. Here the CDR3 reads CASSDTGLGNTEAFF. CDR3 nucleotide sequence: TGTGCCAGCAGCGACACAGGGTTGGGGAACACTGAAGCTTTCTTT.